One sample yielded the 13 T cell receptor beta chains listed below, sequenced in a study of CD8 T cells in Susac syndrome. Roughly 0.45 to 1 ug RNA was reverse transcribed with random hexamers. Via MiXCR, TCRdb re-called the immunoSEQ multiplex PCR reads, giving one row per CDR3 protein. The sample includes roughly 140,000 distinct CDR3 sequences, about 94% of them seen just once. The sequenced sample consisted of CD4+ T cells from PBMCs. Receptors were obtained from a human donor with Susac syndrome.

This clonotype was observed a single time. The chain employs TRBV3-1 and TRBJ2-1; 7 bases agree with TRBD1. This CDR3 is 16 amino acids long. The V gene end was trimmed by 3 bases and the J gene end by 7 bases; junction bases not matched to a gene: 12. The germline CDR1 and CDR2 sequences are LGHDT and YNNKEL (reference sequence). CDR3 sequence (DNA): TGTGCCAGCAGCCAGAGTCACAGGGGTGGGCTTAATGAGCAGTTCTTC. Translating it yields CASSQSHRGGLNEQFF.

The chain uses TRBV5-1 and TRBJ2-3; perhaps TRBD2 as D (5 bases). Germline loops: CDR1 SGHRS, CDR2 YFSETQ. V was shortened by 4 bases and J by 1 base, with 16 bases between the two germline ends. This CDR3 region has 16 residues. In DNA, the CDR3 is TGCGCCAGCAGCGCCCGGGAAGAGCGTGGCACAGATACGCAGTATTTT. As protein: CASSAREERGTDTQYF.

The CDR3 loop reads CASSLDRNYGYTF. CDR3 bases: TGTGCCAGCAGCCTTGACAGGAACTATGGCTACACCTTC. The chain employs TRBV14 and TRBJ1-2, with D perhaps matching TRBD1 (6 bases). Germline assignment: CDR1 SGHDN and CDR2 FVKESK. V dropped 4 bases and J dropped 2 bases, with 8 bases sitting between them. The CDR3 contains 13 residues.

The chain couples TRBV3-1 to TRBJ1-2; D not certain. Germline V lookup: CDR1 LGHDT, CDR2 YNNKEL (reference sequence). This CDR3 has 12 amino acids. V was shortened by 0 bases and J by 8 bases, with 7 bases between the two germline ends. CDR3 amino acids: CASSQDLSGYTF. The CDR3 DNA follows: TGTGCCAGCAGCCAAGATCTTTCGGGCTACACCTTC. Together with reference TRBV3-1 and TRBJ1-2, the CDR3 gives the full variable domain: DTAVSQTPKYLVTQMGNDKSIKCEQNLGHDTMYWYKQDSKKFLKIMFSYNNKELIINETVPNRFSPKSPDKAHLNLHINSLELGDSAVYFCASSQDLSGYTFGSGTRLTVV.

The genes are TRBV3-1 and TRBJ1-2, with D hard to call. The V and J ends lost 3 bases and 0 bases respectively, with 2 bases between them. Germline V lookup: CDR1 LGHDT, CDR2 YNNKEL (reference sequence). The CDR3 length is 12 residues. Here the CDR3 DNA reads TGTGCCAGCAGCCAGACTAACTATGGCTACACCTTC. It is translated as CASSQTNYGYTF.

The V gene is TRBV7-2, the J gene TRBJ2-3; 11 bases align to TRBD2. The CDR3 spans 17 residues. Germline-derived CDR1 and CDR2 are SGHTA and FQGNSA. The V segment lost 1 base and the J segment 6 bases; nucleotides outside the gene matches: 9. The CDR3 DNA is TGTGCCAGCAGCTTAGGGAGGACTAGCGGGCTCACGGATACGCAGTATTTT. Its protein product is CASSLGRTSGLTDTQYF.

The chain recombines TRBV24-1 with TRBJ2-3, with D possibly being TRBD1 (6 bases). Germline V lookup: CDR1 KGHDR, CDR2 SFDVKD. V lost 5 bases, J lost 3 bases, and 17 bases lay in between. The CDR3 totals 16 residues. DNA for the CDR3: TGTGCCACCAGTGTAGGGGACGGAAGGGGGACAGATACGCAGTATTTT. Amino acids: CATSVGDGRGTDTQYF.

CDR3 loop: CSARVGRSNPYEQYF. CDR3 nucleotide sequence: TGCAGTGCTAGGGTGGGACGATCAAATCCCTACGAGCAGTACTTC. The gene calls are TRBV20-1 and TRBJ2-7; D possibly uses TRBD1 or TRBD2 (5 bases each). The length of the CDR3 is 15 residues. CDR1 is DFQATT, CDR2 SNEGSKA, per germline (reference sequence). The V end lost 3 bases, the J end lost 2 bases, and 17 bases lay between the germline ends.

The gene calls are TRBV20-1 and TRBJ1-5; D call uncertain. Looked up from germline, CDR1 is DFQATT and CDR2 is SNEGSKA (reference sequence). The CDR3 length is 13 residues. Deletions cut 2 bases from V and 1 base from J, with 6 bases between. In DNA form, the CDR3 reads TGCAGTGCTAGACGGGCAAGCAATCAGCCCCAGCATTTT. This gives the protein CSARRASNQPQHF.

J is TRBJ2-1 and V is TRBV20-1; 7 bases agree with TRBD2. The germline CDR1 and CDR2 sequences are DFQATT and SNEGSKA (reference sequence). The CDR3 loop spans 14 amino acids. Losses at the gene ends were 2 bases for V and 3 bases for J; bases not matched to a gene: 4. CDR3 sequence: CSARYGRRYNEQFF. The CDR3 DNA reads TGCAGTGCTAGATACGGGAGGCGCTACAATGAGCAGTTCTTC.

The chain links TRBV29-1 to TRBJ2-7; D not resolved. The CDR3 totals 13 residues. Germline CDR1 is SQVTM and CDR2 is ANQGSEA. Trimming removed 6 bases at V and 6 bases at J, with 18 bases between. The CDR3 is CSVLIRSQSEQYF. CDR3 bases: TGCAGCGTACTTATCCGATCCCAATCCGAGCAGTACTTC.

The genes are TRBV3-1 and TRBJ1-2, with D tentatively TRBD1 (5 bases). Germline lookup yields CDR1 LGHDT and CDR2 YNNKEL (reference sequence). This CDR3 contains 15 residues. The V end lost 0 bases, the J end lost 2 bases, and 10 bases lay between the germline ends. CDR3 sequence: CASSQDGAGNYGYTF. CDR3 nucleotide sequence: TGTGCCAGCAGCCAAGATGGGGCGGGGAACTATGGCTACACCTTC. The full variable domain, completed using reference TRBV3-1 and TRBJ1-2, is DTAVSQTPKYLVTQMGNDKSIKCEQNLGHDTMYWYKQDSKKFLKIMFSYNNKELIINETVPNRFSPKSPDKAHLNLHINSLELGDSAVYFCASSQDGAGNYGYTFGSGTRLTVV.

The chain has TRBV6-2 or TRBV6-3 and TRBJ2-6; 11 positions match TRBD2. This CDR3 is built from 17 residues. CDR1 and CDR2 (germline): MNHEY, SVGEGT. V lost 11 bases to trimming and J lost 1 base; unmatched junction nucleotides: 10. The CDR3: CACDLAGGFSGANVLTF. The CDR3 coding sequence is TGTGCCTGCGATCTAGCGGGAGGCTTTTCTGGGGCCAACGTCCTGACTTTC.